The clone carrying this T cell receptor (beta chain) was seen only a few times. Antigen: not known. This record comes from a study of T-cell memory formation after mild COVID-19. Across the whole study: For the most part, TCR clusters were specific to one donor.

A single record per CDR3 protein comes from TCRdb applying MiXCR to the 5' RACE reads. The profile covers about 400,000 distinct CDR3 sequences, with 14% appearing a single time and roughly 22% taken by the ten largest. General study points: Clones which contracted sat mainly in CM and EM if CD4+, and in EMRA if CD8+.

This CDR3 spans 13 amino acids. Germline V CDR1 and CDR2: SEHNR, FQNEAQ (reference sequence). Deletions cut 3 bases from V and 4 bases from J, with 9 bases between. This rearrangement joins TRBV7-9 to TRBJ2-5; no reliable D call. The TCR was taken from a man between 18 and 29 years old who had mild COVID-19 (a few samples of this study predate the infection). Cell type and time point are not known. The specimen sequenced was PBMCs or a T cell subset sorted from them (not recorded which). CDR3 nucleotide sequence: TGTGCCAGCAGCTTTTTCGGTGGAGAGACCCAGTACTTC. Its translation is CASSFFGGETQYF.